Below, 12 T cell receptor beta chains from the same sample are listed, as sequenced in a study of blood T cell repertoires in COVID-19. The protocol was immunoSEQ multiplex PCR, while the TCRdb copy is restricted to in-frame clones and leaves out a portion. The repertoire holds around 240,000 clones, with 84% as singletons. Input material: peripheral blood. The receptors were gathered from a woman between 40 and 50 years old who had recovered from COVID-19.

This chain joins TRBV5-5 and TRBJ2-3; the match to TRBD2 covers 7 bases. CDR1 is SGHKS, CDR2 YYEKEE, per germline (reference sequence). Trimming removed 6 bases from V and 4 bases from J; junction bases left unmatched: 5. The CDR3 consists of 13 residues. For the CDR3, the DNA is TGTGCCAGCAAGCGGGACTACCCAGATACGCAGTATTTT. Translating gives CASKRDYPDTQYF.

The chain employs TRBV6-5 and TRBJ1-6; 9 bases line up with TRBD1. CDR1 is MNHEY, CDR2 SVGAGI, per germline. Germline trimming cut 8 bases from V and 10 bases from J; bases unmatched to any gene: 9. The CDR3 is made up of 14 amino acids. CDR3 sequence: CASSQEDRGSPLHF. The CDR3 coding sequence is TGTGCCAGCTCTCAGGAGGACAGGGGATCACCCCTCCACTTT.

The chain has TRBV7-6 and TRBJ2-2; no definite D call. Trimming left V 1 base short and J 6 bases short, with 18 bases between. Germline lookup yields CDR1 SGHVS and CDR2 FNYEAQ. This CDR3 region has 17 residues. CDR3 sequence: CASSLDFRGLGSGELFF. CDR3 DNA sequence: TGTGCCAGCAGCTTAGATTTCCGCGGTTTAGGTTCCGGGGAGCTGTTTTTT.

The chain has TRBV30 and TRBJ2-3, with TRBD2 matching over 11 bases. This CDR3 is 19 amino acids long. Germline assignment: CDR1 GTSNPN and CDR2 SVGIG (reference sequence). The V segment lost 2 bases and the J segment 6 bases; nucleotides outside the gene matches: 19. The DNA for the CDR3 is TGTGCCTGGAGTTGGTCTCTAGCGGGGGGACGAGGGTCAGGGGATACGCAGTATTTT. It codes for CAWSWSLAGGRGSGDTQYF.

CDR3 residues: CASSSPNSQNTEAFF. CDR3 nucleotides: TGTGCCAGCAGCTCCCCGAACAGCCAGAACACTGAAGCTTTCTTT. V usage is TRBV7-2 and J usage is TRBJ1-1; no reliable D call. The CDR3 consists of 15 residues. The germline V gene encodes CDR1 SGHTA and CDR2 FQGNSA. Trimming left V 4 bases short and J 1 base short, with 13 bases between.

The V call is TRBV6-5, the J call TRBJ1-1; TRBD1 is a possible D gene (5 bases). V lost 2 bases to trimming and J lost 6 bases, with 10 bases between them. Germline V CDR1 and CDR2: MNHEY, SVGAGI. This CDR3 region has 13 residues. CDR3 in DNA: TGTGCCAGCAGTTACAGGGGAAGGGCTGAAGCTTTCTTT. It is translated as CASSYRGRAEAFF.

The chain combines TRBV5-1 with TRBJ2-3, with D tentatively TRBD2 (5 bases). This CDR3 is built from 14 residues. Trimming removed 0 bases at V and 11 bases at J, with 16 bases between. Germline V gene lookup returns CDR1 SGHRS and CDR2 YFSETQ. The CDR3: CASSLAPGGFRQYF. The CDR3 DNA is TGCGCCAGCAGCTTGGCCCCAGGAGGATTTCGGCAGTATTTT.

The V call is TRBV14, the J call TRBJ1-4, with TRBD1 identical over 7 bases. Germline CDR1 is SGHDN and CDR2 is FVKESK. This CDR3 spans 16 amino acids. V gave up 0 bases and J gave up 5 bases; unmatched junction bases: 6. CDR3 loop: CASSQDFAGGNEKLFF. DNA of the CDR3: TGTGCCAGCAGCCAAGATTTTGCAGGGGGGAATGAAAAACTGTTTTTT. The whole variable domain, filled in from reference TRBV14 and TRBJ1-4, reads EAGVTQFPSHSVIEKGQTVTLRCDPISGHDNLYWYRRVMGKEIKFLLHFVKESKQDESGMPNNRFLAERTGGTYSTLKVQPAELEDSGVYFCASSQDFAGGNEKLFFGSGTQLSVL.

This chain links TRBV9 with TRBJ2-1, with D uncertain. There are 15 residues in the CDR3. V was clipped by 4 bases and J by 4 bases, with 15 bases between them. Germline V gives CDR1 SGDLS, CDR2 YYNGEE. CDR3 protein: CASSPSGLNYNEQFF. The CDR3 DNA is TGTGCCAGCAGCCCCTCGGGTCTTAATTACAATGAGCAGTTCTTC.

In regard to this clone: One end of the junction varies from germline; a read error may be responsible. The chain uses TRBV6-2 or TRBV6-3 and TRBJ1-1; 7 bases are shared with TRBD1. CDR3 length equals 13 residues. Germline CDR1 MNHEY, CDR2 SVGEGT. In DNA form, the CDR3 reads TGTGTCAGCAGTTACAGGGGTGGGACTGAAGCTTTCTTT. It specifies CVSSYRGGTEAFF.

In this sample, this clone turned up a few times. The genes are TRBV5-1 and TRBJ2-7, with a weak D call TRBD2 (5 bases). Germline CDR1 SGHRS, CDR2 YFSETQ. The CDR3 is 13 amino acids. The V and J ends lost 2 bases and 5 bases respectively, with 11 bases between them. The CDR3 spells CASSFLRGNEQYF. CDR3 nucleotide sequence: TGCGCCAGCAGCTTCTTAAGAGGGAACGAGCAGTACTTC.

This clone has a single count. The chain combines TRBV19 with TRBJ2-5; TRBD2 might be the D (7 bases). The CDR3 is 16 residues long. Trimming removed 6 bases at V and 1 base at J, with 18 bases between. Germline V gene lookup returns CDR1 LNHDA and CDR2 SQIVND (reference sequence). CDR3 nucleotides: TGTGCCAGTAGAAGGGGCGGCGGGGGCCCCCAAGAGACCCAGTACTTC. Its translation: CASRRGGGGPQETQYF.